This T cell receptor beta chain was profiled in a study of early T cells in non-severe SARS-CoV-2 infection. About the research overall: It was bulk RNA from unsorted whole blood that was sequenced, and the chains were unpaired. Study outcomes and limitations: Sequences matched to VDJdb favored anti-spike CD8 responses, while private and CD4 specificities were missed.

The CDR3 has 15 amino acids. V lost 5 bases to trimming and J lost 2 bases, with 15 bases between them. On this clonotype: The antigen remains undetermined.

Unique molecular identifiers were attached to individual cDNA molecules. TCRdb called the 5' RACE reads again in MiXCR, with one record for every CDR3 protein. Of over 75,000 distinct CDR3 sequences listed, 15% are singletons. The sample comprised whole blood. The source of this sequence is an adult who was a healthcare worker with PCR-confirmed SARS-CoV-2 infection or an uninfected control (not recorded which). This chain connects TRBV12-3 or TRBV12-4 to TRBJ1-1; unclear D gene. The CDR3 DNA reads as TGTGCCAGCAGTCCCGACGGGGAGATAAACACTGAAGCTTTCTTT. This translates into CASSPDGEINTEAFF.